This T cell receptor beta chain was documented in a study of monozygotic twins with inflammatory bowel disease. Whole-study findings and limits: Subtypes among T cells remained indistinguishable.

Eight separate reactions for every sample produced the cDNA. After re-calling the 5' RACE reads, TCRdb lists one entry per CDR3 protein, DNA absent. The sample holds hundreds of thousands of distinct CDR3 sequences. In regard to this clonotype: Its target is unknown.

Collection of an approximately 2.5 ml blood sample took place per donor. This TCR was recovered from a human donor with ulcerative colitis or Crohn's disease, or a healthy co-twin of an affected twin (not recorded which). Sequenced input: blood.

The chain's CDR3 is CASSQDGALNSPLHF. This chain links TRBV3-1 with TRBJ1-6; TCRdb outputs TRBD1, but without DNA this stays unchecked. The CDR3 is made up of 15 amino acids. Germline V gives CDR1 LGHDT, CDR2 YNNKEL (reference sequence).